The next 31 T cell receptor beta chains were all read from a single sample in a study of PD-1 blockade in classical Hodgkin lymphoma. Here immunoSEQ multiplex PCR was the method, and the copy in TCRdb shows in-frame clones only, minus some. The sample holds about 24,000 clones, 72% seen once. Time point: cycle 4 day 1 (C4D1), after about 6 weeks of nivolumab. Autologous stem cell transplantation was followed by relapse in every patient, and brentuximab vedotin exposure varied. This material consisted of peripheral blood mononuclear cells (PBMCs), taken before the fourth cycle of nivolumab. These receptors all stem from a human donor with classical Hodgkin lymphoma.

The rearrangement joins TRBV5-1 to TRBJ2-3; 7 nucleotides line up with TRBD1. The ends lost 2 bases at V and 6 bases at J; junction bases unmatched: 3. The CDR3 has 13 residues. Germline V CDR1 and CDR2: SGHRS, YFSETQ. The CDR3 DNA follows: TGCGCCAGCAGCTTAGGGGGCCCGGATACGCAGTATTTT. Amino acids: CASSLGGPDTQYF.

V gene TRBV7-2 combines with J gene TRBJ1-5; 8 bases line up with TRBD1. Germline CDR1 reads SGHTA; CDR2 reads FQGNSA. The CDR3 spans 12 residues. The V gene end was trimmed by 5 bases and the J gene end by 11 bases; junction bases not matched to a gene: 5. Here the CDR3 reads CASSGQGRAQHF. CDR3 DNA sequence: TGTGCCAGCAGCGGACAGGGAAGGGCCCAGCATTTT.

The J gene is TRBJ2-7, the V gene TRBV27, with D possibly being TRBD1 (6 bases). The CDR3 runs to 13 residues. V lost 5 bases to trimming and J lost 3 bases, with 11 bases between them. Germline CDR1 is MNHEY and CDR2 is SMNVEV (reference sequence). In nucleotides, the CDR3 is TGTGCCAGCAGTAGGGACATTTACTACGAGCAGTACTTC. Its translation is CASSRDIYYEQYF.

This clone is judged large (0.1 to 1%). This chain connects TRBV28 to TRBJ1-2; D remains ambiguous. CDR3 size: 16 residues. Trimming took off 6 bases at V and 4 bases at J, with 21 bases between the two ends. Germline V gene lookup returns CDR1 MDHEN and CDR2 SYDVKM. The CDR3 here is CASSSQRADITYGYTF. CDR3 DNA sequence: TGTGCCAGCAGCTCCCAGAGGGCAGACATCACCTATGGCTACACCTTC.

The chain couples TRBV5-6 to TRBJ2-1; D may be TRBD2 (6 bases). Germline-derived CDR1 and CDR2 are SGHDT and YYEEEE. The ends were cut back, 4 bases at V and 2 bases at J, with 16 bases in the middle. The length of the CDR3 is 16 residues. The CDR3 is CASSPGGAGAYNEQFF. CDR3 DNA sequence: TGTGCCAGCAGCCCCGGAGGGGCGGGCGCCTACAATGAGCAGTTCTTC.

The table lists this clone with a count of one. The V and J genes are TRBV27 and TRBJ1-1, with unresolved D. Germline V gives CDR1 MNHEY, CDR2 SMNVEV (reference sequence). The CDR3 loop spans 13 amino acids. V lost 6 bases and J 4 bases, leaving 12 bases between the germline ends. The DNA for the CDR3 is TGTGCCAGCAGGCCTATCTCGGGCACTGAAGCTTTCTTT. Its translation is CASRPISGTEAFF.

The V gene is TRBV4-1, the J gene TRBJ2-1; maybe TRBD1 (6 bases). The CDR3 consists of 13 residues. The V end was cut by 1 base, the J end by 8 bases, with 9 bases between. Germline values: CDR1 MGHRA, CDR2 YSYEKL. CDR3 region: CASSQVGGDEQFF. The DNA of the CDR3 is TGCGCCAGCAGCCAAGTAGGGGGAGATGAGCAGTTCTTC.

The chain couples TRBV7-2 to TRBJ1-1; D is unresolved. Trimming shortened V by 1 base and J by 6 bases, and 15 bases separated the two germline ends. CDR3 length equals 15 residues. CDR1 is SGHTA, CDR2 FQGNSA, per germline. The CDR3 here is CASSLGVFEGSEAFF. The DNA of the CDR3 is TGTGCCAGCAGCTTAGGGGTGTTCGAAGGCTCTGAAGCTTTCTTT.

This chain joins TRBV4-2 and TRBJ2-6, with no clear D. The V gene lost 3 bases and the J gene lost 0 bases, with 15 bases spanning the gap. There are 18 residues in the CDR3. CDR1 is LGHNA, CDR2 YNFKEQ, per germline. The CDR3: CASSQRRALGSGANVLTF. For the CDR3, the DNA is TGTGCCAGCAGCCAGCGACGGGCGTTAGGCTCTGGGGCCAACGTCCTGACTTTC.

The CDR3 is CASSQQGYTEAFF. The CDR3, as DNA: TGTGCCAGCAGCCAACAAGGGTACACTGAAGCTTTCTTT. V gene TRBV14 combines with J gene TRBJ1-1; D uncertain. From germline, CDR1 is SGHDN and CDR2 FVKESK. CDR3 length: 13 amino acids. V was pared by 2 bases and J by 3 bases, with 7 bases between.

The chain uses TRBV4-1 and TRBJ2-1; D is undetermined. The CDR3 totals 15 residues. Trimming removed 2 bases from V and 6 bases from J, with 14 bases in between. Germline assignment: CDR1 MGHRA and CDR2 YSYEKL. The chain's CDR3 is CASSQQDTRLNEQFF. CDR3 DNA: TGCGCCAGCAGCCAACAAGACACTCGGCTCAATGAGCAGTTCTTC.

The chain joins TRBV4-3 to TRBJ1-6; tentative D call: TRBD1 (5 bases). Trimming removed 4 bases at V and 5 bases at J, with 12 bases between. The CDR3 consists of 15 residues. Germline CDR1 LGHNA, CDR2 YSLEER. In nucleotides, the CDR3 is TGCGCCAGCAGCCGAACAGGAGCAGATAATTCACCCCTCCACTTT. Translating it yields CASSRTGADNSPLHF.

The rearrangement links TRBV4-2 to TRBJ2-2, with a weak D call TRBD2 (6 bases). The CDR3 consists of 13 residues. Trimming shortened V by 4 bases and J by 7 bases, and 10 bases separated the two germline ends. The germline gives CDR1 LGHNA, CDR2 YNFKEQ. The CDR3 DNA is TGTGCCAGCAGCCCCTCGGGGGACGGGGAGCTGTTTTTT. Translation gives CASSPSGDGELFF.

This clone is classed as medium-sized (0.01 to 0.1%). Here the CDR3 DNA reads TGTGCCAGCTTATCCGGGGGGGAGCAGTACTTC. Its translation: CASLSGGEQYF. The V gene is TRBV6-6, the J gene TRBJ2-7, with 7 positions matching TRBD2. This CDR3 has 11 amino acids. Germline V gene data show CDR1 as MNHNY and CDR2 as SVGAGI (reference sequence). Trimming removed 8 bases from V and 7 bases from J; junction bases left unmatched: 5.

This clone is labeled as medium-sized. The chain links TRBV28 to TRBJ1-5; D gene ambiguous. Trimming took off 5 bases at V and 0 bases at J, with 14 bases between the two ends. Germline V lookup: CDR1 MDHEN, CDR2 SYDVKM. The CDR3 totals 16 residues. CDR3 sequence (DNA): TGTGCCAGCAGTAGAATCGGAGCAGTTAGCAATCAGCCCCAGCATTTT. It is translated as CASSRIGAVSNQPQHF. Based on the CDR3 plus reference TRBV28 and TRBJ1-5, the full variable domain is DVKVTQSSRYLVKRTGEKVFLECVQDMDHENMFWYRQDPGLGLRLIYFSYDVKMKEKGDIPEGYSVSREKKERFSLILESASTNQTSMYLCASSRIGAVSNQPQHFGDGTRLSIL.

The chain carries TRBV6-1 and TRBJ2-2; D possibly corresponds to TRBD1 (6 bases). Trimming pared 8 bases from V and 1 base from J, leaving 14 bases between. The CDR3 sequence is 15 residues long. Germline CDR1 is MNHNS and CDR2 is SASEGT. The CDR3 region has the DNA TGTGCCAGCTCTTGGACAGCGATGAACACCGGGGAGCTGTTTTTT. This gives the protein CASSWTAMNTGELFF.

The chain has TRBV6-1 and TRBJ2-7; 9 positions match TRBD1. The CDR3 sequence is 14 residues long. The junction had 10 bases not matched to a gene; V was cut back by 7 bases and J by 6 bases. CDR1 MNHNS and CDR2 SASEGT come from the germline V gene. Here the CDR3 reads CASTGTGSPLEQYV. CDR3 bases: TGTGCCAGCACGGGGACAGGGAGTCCCCTCGAGCAGTACGTC.

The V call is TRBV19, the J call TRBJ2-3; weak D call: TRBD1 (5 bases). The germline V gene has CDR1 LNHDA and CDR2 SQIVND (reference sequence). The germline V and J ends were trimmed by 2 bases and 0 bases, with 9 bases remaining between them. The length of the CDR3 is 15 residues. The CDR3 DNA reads TGTGCCAGTAGTATACCCAGGGCTAGCACAGATACGCAGTATTTT. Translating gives CASSIPRASTDTQYF.

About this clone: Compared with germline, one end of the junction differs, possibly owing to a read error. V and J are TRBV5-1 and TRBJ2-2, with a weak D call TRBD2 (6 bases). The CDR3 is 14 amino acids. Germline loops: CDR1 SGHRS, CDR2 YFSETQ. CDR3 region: CASSLGRGIGELFF. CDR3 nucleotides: TGTGCCAGCAGCTTGGGGCGCGGGATCGGGGAGCTGTTTTTT. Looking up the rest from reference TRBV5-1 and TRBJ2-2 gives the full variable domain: KAGVTQTPRYLIKTRGQQVTLSCSPISGHRSVSWYQQTPGQGLQFLFEYFSETQRNKGNFPGRFSGRQFSNSRSEMNVSTLELGDSALYLCASSLGRGIGELFFGEGSRLTVL.

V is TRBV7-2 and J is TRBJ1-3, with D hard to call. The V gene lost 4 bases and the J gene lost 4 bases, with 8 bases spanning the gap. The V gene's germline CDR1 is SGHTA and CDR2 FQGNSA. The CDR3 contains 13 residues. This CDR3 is CASSSTRGNTIYF. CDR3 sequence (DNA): TGTGCCAGCAGCTCGACGAGAGGAAACACCATATATTTT.

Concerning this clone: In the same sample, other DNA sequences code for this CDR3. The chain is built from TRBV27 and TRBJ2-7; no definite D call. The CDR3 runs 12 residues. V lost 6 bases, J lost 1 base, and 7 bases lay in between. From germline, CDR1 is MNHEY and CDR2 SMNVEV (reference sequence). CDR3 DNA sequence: TGTGCCAGCAGAGGTGTGTCCTACGAGCAGTACTTC. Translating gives CASRGVSYEQYF.

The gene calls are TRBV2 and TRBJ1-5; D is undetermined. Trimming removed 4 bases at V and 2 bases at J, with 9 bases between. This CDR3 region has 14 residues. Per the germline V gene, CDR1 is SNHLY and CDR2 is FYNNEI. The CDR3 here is CASSGGMGNQPQHF. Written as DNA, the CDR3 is TGTGCCAGCAGTGGGGGTATGGGCAATCAGCCCCAGCATTTT.

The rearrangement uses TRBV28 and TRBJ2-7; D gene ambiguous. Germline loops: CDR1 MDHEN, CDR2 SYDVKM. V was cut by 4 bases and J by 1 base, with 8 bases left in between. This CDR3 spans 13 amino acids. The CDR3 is CASSYPASYEQYF. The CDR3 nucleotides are TGTGCCAGCAGTTATCCAGCTTCCTACGAGCAGTACTTC. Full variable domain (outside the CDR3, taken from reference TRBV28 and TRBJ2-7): DVKVTQSSRYLVKRTGEKVFLECVQDMDHENMFWYRQDPGLGLRLIYFSYDVKMKEKGDIPEGYSVSREKKERFSLILESASTNQTSMYLCASSYPASYEQYFGPGTRLTVT.

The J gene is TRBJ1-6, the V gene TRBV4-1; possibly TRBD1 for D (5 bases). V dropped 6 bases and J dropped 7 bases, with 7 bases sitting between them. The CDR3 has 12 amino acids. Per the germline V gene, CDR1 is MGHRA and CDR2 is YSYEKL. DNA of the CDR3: TGCGCCAGCAGGCAGGGAAATTCACCCCTCCACTTT. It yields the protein CASRQGNSPLHF.

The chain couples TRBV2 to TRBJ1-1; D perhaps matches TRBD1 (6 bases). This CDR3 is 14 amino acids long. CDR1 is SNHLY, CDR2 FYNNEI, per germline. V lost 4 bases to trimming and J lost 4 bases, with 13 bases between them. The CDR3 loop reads CASSGQGRSTEAFF. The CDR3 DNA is TGTGCCAGCAGTGGGCAGGGGCGCAGCACTGAAGCTTTCTTT.

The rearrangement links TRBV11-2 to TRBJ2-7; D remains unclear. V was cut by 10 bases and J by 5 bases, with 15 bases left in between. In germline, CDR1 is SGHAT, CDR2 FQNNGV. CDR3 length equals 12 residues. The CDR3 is CATEADGDEQYF. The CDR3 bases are TGTGCCACCGAGGCAGATGGGGACGAGCAGTACTTC.

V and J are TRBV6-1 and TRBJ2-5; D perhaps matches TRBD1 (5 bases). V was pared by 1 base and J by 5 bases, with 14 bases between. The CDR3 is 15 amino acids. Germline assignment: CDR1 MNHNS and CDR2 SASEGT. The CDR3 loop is CASSEELGAGETQYF. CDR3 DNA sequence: TGTGCCAGCAGTGAAGAGTTAGGGGCTGGGGAGACCCAGTACTTC.

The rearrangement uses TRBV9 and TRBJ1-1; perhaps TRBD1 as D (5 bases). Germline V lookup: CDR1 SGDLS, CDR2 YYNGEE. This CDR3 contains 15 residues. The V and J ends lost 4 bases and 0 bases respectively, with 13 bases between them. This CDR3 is CASSPLGGMNTEAFF. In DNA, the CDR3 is TGTGCCAGCAGCCCTCTGGGGGGGATGAACACTGAAGCTTTCTTT.

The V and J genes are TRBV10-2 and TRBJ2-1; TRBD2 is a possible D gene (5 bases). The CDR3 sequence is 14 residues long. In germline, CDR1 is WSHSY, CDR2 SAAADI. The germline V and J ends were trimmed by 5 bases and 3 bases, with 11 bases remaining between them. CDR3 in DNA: TGCGCCAGCAGTCCTTACGGGAACTACAATGAGCAGTTCTTC. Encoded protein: CASSPYGNYNEQFF.

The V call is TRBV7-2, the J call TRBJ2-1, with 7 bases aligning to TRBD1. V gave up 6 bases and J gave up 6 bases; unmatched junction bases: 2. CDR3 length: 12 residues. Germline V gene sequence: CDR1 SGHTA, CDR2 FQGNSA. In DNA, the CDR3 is TGTGCCAGCAGTTACAGGGGCAATGAGCAGTTCTTC. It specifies CASSYRGNEQFF.

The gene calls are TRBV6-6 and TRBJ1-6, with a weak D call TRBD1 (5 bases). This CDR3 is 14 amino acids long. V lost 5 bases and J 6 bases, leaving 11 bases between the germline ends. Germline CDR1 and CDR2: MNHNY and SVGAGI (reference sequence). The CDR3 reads CASSLRDSNSPLHF. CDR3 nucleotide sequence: TGTGCCAGCAGTCTACGGGACTCTAATTCACCCCTCCACTTT.